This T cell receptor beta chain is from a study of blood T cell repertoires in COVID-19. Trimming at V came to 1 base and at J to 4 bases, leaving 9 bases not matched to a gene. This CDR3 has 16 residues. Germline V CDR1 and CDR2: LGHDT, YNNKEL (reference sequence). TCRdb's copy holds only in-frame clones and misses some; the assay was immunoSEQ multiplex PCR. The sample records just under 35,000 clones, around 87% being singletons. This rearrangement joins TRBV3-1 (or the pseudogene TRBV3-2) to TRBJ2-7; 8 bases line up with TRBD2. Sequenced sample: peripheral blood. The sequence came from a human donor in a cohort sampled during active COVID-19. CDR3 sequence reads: CASSQAVPGLVYEQYF. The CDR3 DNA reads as TGTGCCAGCAGCCAAGCTGTTCCGGGACTAGTTTACGAGCAGTACTTC.